Each of the 10 T cell receptor beta chains below was sequenced from the same sample in a study of glioma-infiltrating T cells after dendritic cell vaccination. The table came from immunoSEQ multiplex PCR; TCRdb's copy has only in-frame clones and leaves some out. Of about 96,000 clones listed, approximately 80% are singletons. The sample was blood, taken before dendritic cell vaccination. These receptor sequences come from a human donor with glioblastoma.

The chain has TRBV4-2 and TRBJ1-2; D perhaps matches TRBD1 (5 bases). The germline V gene has CDR1 LGHNA and CDR2 YNFKEQ. V gave up 1 base and J gave up 8 bases, with 14 bases separating them. The CDR3 length is 14 residues. The chain's CDR3 is CASSQGQGMEGYTF. As DNA, the CDR3 is TGTGCCAGCAGCCAAGGGCAGGGAATGGAGGGCTACACCTTC.

V usage is TRBV30 and J usage is TRBJ2-7; TRBD1 might be the D (6 bases). CDR3 length equals 14 residues. The germline gives CDR1 GTSNPN, CDR2 SVGIG (reference sequence). V lost 3 bases and J 5 bases, leaving 17 bases between the germline ends. The CDR3 DNA is TGTGCCTGGAGAAGGGCAGGGGTCTTCAACGAGCAGTACTTC. Protein sequence: CAWRRAGVFNEQYF. The full variable domain, in which reference TRBV30 and TRBJ2-7 provide the parts outside the CDR3, is SQTIHQWPATLVQPVGSPLSLECTVEGTSNPNLYWYRQAAGRGLQLLFYSVGIGQISSEVPQNLSASRPQDRQFILSSKKLLLSDSGFYLCAWRRAGVFNEQYFGPGTRLTVT.

The DNA for the CDR3 is TGTGCCAGCAGCTTTGCCGGGACTAGCGGGAGAACCTACGAGCAGTACTTC. This encodes CASSFAGTSGRTYEQYF. This rearrangement joins TRBV7-9 to TRBJ2-7; 14 bases fit TRBD2. V gave up 3 bases and J gave up 2 bases; unmatched junction bases: 6. CDR1 SEHNR and CDR2 FQNEAQ come from the germline V gene (reference sequence). This CDR3 contains 17 residues. Together with reference TRBV7-9 and TRBJ2-7, the CDR3 gives the full variable domain: DTGVSQNPRHKITKRGQNVTFRCDPISEHNRLYWYRQTLGQGPEFLTYFQNEAQLEKSRLLSDRFSAERPKGSFSTLEIQRTEQGDSAMYLCASSFAGTSGRTYEQYFGPGTRLTVT.

The chain carries TRBV15 and TRBJ2-7, with D perhaps matching TRBD1 (5 bases). V lost 0 bases and J lost 0, with 12 bases in between. This CDR3 is built from 16 residues. CDR1 and CDR2 (germline): LNHNV, YYDKDF (reference sequence). CDR3 nucleotide sequence: TGTGCCACCAGCAGAGATTCGGCCAGGGCCTCCTACGAGCAGTACTTC. It codes for CATSRDSARASYEQYF.

This chain uses TRBV23-1 with TRBJ1-3; TRBD1 aligns across 7 bases. TRBV23-1 is treated as an ORF (open reading frame) with a function not yet certain. Trimming removed 11 bases from V and 2 bases from J; junction bases left unmatched: 9. The CDR3 is 14 amino acids. CDR3 nucleotides: TGCGCCCACCCTAGTGGGACAGCTGGAAACACCATATATTTT. It translates to CAHPSGTAGNTIYF.

V is TRBV19 and J is TRBJ2-1; 9 nucleotides line up with TRBD1. Per germline, CDR1 LNHDA and CDR2 SQIVND (reference sequence). Germline trimming cut 5 bases from V and 6 bases from J; bases unmatched to any gene: 8. This CDR3 is built from 15 residues. The CDR3 region is CASSFTGGRGNEQFF. The CDR3 DNA follows: TGTGCCAGTAGTTTCACAGGGGGCAGGGGCAATGAGCAGTTCTTC.

The chain combines TRBV2 with TRBJ2-3, with 9 bases lining up with TRBD2. The J segment lost 4 bases and the V segment lost 1 base, leaving 6 bases of the junction unmatched. This CDR3 is built from 16 residues. CDR1 is SNHLY, CDR2 FYNNEI, per germline. The CDR3 DNA reads TGTGCCAGCAGTGAAGGATCTAGCGGGACTCCAGATACGCAGTATTTT. Amino acids: CASSEGSSGTPDTQYF.

The chain uses TRBV30 and TRBJ1-2; weak D call: TRBD1 (5 bases). This CDR3 comprises 12 residues. Germline V gene data show CDR1 as GTSNPN and CDR2 as SVGIG (reference sequence). V lost 8 bases to trimming and J lost 2 bases, with 12 bases between them. The CDR3 DNA is TGTGCCGGGGGGGGAGGGAACTATGGCTACACCTTC. This sequence encodes CAGGGGNYGYTF.

The chain recombines TRBV19 with TRBJ2-7, with D tentatively TRBD1 (9 bases). The CDR3 consists of 14 residues. V gave up 3 bases and J gave up 6 bases, with 15 bases separating them. Germline CDR1 and CDR2: LNHDA and SQIVND (reference sequence). Written as DNA, the CDR3 is TGTGCCAGTAGTATGGACAGGGGACTAGGCGAGCAGTACTTC. Amino acids: CASSMDRGLGEQYF.

This clone was seen once. The chain carries TRBV5-6 and TRBJ2-1; 13 bases align to TRBD2. V shed 4 bases, J shed 2 bases, and the junction held 9 bases outside the gene matches. The CDR3 is 18 residues long. Germline values: CDR1 SGHDT, CDR2 YYEEEE. Written as DNA, the CDR3 is TGTGCCAGCAGCGCGGGACTAGCGGGAAGCGGGCCCTACAATGAGCAGTTCTTC. It specifies CASSAGLAGSGPYNEQFF.